Following are 11 T cell receptor beta chains from one sample sequenced in a study of regulatory T cells in long-lasting Graves disease. The time point was: persistent/refractory GD, antithyroid drugs over 5 years with positive TRAb. PBMC-extracted RNA yielded the TCR library. Relying on iRepertoire HTBI primers and Arm-PCR of CDR3 regions, the team built TCR beta libraries. From the multiplex PCR reads, TCRdb called clonotypes with MiXCR, one entry per CDR3 protein. The sample carries hundreds of thousands of distinct CDR3 sequences, about 20% recorded once. The specimen was peripheral blood mononuclear cells (PBMCs), collected when the disease was refractory, from a patient treated with antithyroid drugs. The receptor source for this set is a female donor with Graves disease.

This clonotype has ten or more counts. The chain carries TRBV28 and TRBJ1-1, with D possibly matching TRBD1 (5 bases). Germline-derived CDR1 and CDR2 are MDHEN and SYDVKM. The CDR3 runs to 15 residues. Trimming cost V 8 bases and J 3 bases, with 19 bases left between them. The CDR3 protein is CASGPLREAYTEAFF. CDR3 nucleotide sequence: TGTGCCAGCGGCCCTCTCAGGGAGGCGTACACTGAAGCTTTCTTT.

The chain combines TRBV7-9 with TRBJ1-5; D may be TRBD1 (6 bases). Germline loops: CDR1 SEHNR, CDR2 FQNEAQ (reference sequence). The CDR3 has 12 residues. Trimming stripped 5 bases from V and 9 bases from J, with 11 bases between. CDR3 in DNA: TGTGCCAGCAGCCATGGACAGTCGCCCCAGCATTTT. Translating it yields CASSHGQSPQHF.

The chain couples TRBV9 to TRBJ2-5, with a possible D match to TRBD1 (5 bases). The CDR3 runs to 15 residues. Germline V gene lookup returns CDR1 SGDLS and CDR2 YYNGEE. Trimming shortened V by 0 bases and J by 1 base, and 10 bases separated the two germline ends. The CDR3, as DNA: TGTGCCAGCAGCGTAGGCACAGGCGTCCAAGAGACCCAGTACTTC. This encodes CASSVGTGVQETQYF.

This clonotype was observed many times. V and J are TRBV28 and TRBJ2-4; 12 positions agree with TRBD1. The germline gives CDR1 MDHEN, CDR2 SYDVKM. CDR3 length equals 18 residues. V dropped 4 bases and J dropped 0; count of bases not matched to a gene: 7. CDR3 protein: CASSSPGQGALAKNIQYF. CDR3 nucleotide sequence: TGTGCCAGCAGTTCTCCGGGACAGGGGGCATTAGCCAAAAACATTCAGTACTTC. Full variable domain (remainder filled in from reference TRBV28 and TRBJ2-4): DVKVTQSSRYLVKRTGEKVFLECVQDMDHENMFWYRQDPGLGLRLIYFSYDVKMKEKGDIPEGYSVSREKKERFSLILESASTNQTSMYLCASSSPGQGALAKNIQYFGAGTRLSVL.

About this clonotype: One end of the junction does not line up with germline, which may come from a read error. V and J are TRBV19 and TRBJ2-7; 14 bases agree with TRBD2. CDR1 LNHDA and CDR2 SQIVND come from the germline V gene (reference sequence). The CDR3 sequence is 13 residues long. CDR3 DNA sequence: TGTGCCAGTAGTATTGGGACTAGCGGGAGCACACACTTC. Amino acid sequence: CASSIGTSGSTHF.

Ten or more counts support this clonotype. This chain connects TRBV28 to TRBJ2-7, with 8 bases fitting TRBD1. Trimming removed 8 bases from V and 0 bases from J; junction bases left unmatched: 9. CDR3 length: 15 amino acids. Per the germline V gene, CDR1 is MDHEN and CDR2 is SYDVKM. The CDR3 loop reads CASGPMTGVSYEQYF. In DNA form, the CDR3 reads TGTGCCAGCGGCCCAATGACAGGGGTCTCCTACGAGCAGTACTTC. Full variable domain (remainder filled in from reference TRBV28 and TRBJ2-7): DVKVTQSSRYLVKRTGEKVFLECVQDMDHENMFWYRQDPGLGLRLIYFSYDVKMKEKGDIPEGYSVSREKKERFSLILESASTNQTSMYLCASGPMTGVSYEQYFGPGTRLTVT.

A few counts support this clonotype. The J gene is TRBJ2-5, the V gene TRBV20-1; D unclear. Trimming pared 3 bases from V and 5 bases from J, leaving 10 bases between. This CDR3 comprises 12 residues. Germline V gene sequence: CDR1 DFQATT, CDR2 SNEGSKA (reference sequence). The CDR3 nucleotides are TGCAGTGCTAGCGCTGTCGGGGAGACCCAGTACTTC. It translates to CSASAVGETQYF.

The table lists this clonotype with many counts. The chain employs TRBV6-9 and TRBJ2-7, with TRBD2 identical over 11 bases. With V trimmed by 3 bases and J by 1 base, 5 bases remained unmatched. The CDR3 loop spans 16 amino acids. Germline CDR1 is MNHGY and CDR2 is SVAAGI. Here the CDR3 DNA reads TGTGCCAGCAGTTACCCAGGGACTAGCGGTTCCTACGAGCAGTACTTC. It translates to CASSYPGTSGSYEQYF.

This clonotype was seen only a few times. The V call is TRBV20-1, the J call TRBJ2-1, with TRBD2 matching 8 bases. CDR3 size: 15 residues. The germline gives CDR1 DFQATT, CDR2 SNEGSKA (reference sequence). J lost 7 bases, V lost 5 bases, and 13 bases had no gene match. CDR3 loop: CSAGKAGEVKNEQFF. CDR3 nucleotides: TGCAGTGCTGGTAAAGCGGGAGAGGTTAAAAATGAGCAGTTCTTC.

This clonotype showed up many times. The chain joins TRBV7-2 to TRBJ2-5; 11 positions match TRBD2. V lost 5 bases and J lost 4; bases outside the gene matches: 6. CDR1 is SGHTA, CDR2 FQGNSA, per germline. The CDR3 sequence is 15 residues long. CDR3 residues: CASSPRTSGSETQYF. The CDR3 DNA reads TGTGCCAGCAGCCCCCGGACTAGCGGGTCAGAGACCCAGTACTTC. Together with reference TRBV7-2 and TRBJ2-5, the CDR3 gives the full variable domain: GAGVSQSPSNKVTEKGKDVELRCDPISGHTALYWYRQSLGQGLEFLIYFQGNSAPDKSGLPSDRFSAERTGGSVSTLTIQRTQQEDSAVYLCASSPRTSGSETQYFGPGTRLLVL.

This clonotype has only a few counts. This chain links TRBV6-5 with TRBJ1-2; D is perhaps TRBD1 (6 bases). Germline V gene lookup returns CDR1 MNHEY and CDR2 SVGAGI. The CDR3 is 16 amino acids. The V end was cut by 3 bases, the J end by 4 bases, with 18 bases between. CDR3: CASSYFLSGDIYGYTF. For the CDR3, the DNA is TGTGCCAGCAGTTATTTCCTTTCCGGGGACATCTATGGCTACACCTTC.